These T cell receptor beta chains were read from a single sample in a study of blood T cell repertoires in COVID-19. Measured with immunoSEQ multiplex PCR; TCRdb has only the in-frame clones, and not every one. The data hold approximately 130,000 clones, with less than 90% observed a single time. Sequencing was carried out using PBMCs or T cells enriched from blood (not recorded which). The receptors stem from a man aged 25-45 years who had recovered from COVID-19. CDR3s include the opening cysteine and the closing phenylalanine or tryptophan. The D gene is left open where the match is weak. Only some rows state a clone size, as once, few, many or a class for expanded clones.

D | size | J | V | CDR3 | DNA
- | - | TRBJ1-5 | TRBV19 | CASSIGGQPQHF | TGTGCCAGTAGTATCGGGGGACAGCCCCAGCATTTT
TRBD1 | - | TRBJ2-1 | TRBV7-3 | CASSPGDRGSDEQFF | TGTGCCAGCAGCCCCGGGGACAGGGGATCGGATGAGCAGTTCTTC
- | - | TRBJ2-3 | TRBV24-1 | CATSERGTDTQYF | TGTGCCACCAGTGAACGAGGCACAGATACGCAGTATTTT
- | - | TRBJ1-6 | TRBV5-6 | CASSLEPGNSPLHF | TGTGCCAGCAGCTTGGAACCGGGAAACTCACCCCTCCACTTT
TRBD1 | - | TRBJ1-1 | TRBV19 | CASSTPRTGRNTEAFF | TGTGCCAGTAGTACACCCCGGACAGGCAGGAACACTGAAGCTTTCTTT
- | - | TRBJ2-3 | TRBV4-1 | CASSQTPQGPDTQYF | TGCGCCAGCAGCCAAACCCCACAGGGCCCAGATACGCAGTATTTT
- | once | TRBJ1-3 | TRBV7-2 | CASSLFVREGNTIYF | TGTGCCAGCAGCTTATTTGTCAGGGAAGGAAACACCATATATTTT
TRBD1 | - | TRBJ2-3 | TRBV29-1 | CSVEDRDRGADTQYF | TGCAGCGTTGAAGACCGGGACAGGGGGGCAGATACGCAGTATTTT
TRBD1 | - | TRBJ1-5 | TRBV19 | CASTAGTGSQPQHF | TGTGCCAGTACGGCCGGGACAGGGAGTCAGCCCCAGCATTTT
- | - | TRBJ2-1 | TRBV7-3 | CASSFGGPYNEQFF | TGTGCCAGCAGCTTTGGGGGCCCCTACAATGAGCAGTTCTTC
TRBD2 | - | TRBJ2-2 | TRBV10-3 | CAISEGAGVNTGELFF | TGTGCCATCAGTGAAGGGGCGGGAGTGAACACCGGGGAGCTGTTTTTT
TRBD1 | - | TRBJ2-1 | TRBV19 | CASSNRDRGNEQFF | TGTGCCAGTAGTAACCGGGACAGGGGTAATGAGCAGTTCTTC
- | - | TRBJ2-1 | TRBV6-5 | CASSQTAYNEQFF | TGTGCCAGCAGTCAGACAGCCTACAATGAGCAGTTCTTC
- | once | TRBJ1-1 | TRBV27 | CASSLGGSSTEAFF | TGTGCCAGCAGTTTAGGAGGGTCAAGCACTGAAGCTTTCTTT
TRBD2 | few | TRBJ2-7 | TRBV5-5 | CASSLQASGRAEQYF | TGTGCCAGCAGCTTGCAGGCTAGCGGGAGGGCCGAGCAGTACTTC
TRBD1 | - | TRBJ2-7 | TRBV5-6 | CASSSRDRGLKGEQYF | TGTGCCAGCAGCTCCCGGGACAGGGGGCTCAAGGGGGAGCAGTACTTC
TRBD2 | - | TRBJ2-3 | TRBV30 | CAWSTGLAGSTDTQYF | TGTGCCTGGAGTACAGGACTAGCGGGGAGCACAGATACGCAGTATTTT
- | - | TRBJ1-2 | TRBV4-1 | CASSQIIVAGANYGYTF | TGCGCCAGCAGCCAAATCATCGTGGCGGGAGCTAACTATGGCTACACCTTC
- | - | TRBJ1-3 | TRBV9 | CASSNDGGSGNTIYF | TGTGCCAGCAGCAACGACGGGGGTTCTGGAAACACCATATATTTT
- | - | TRBJ1-1 | TRBV3-1/TRBV3-2 | CASSHSSRGLGNTEAFF | TGTGCCAGCAGCCATTCCTCCCGCGGTTTGGGGAACACTGAAGCTTTCTTT
- | - | TRBJ2-3 | TRBV18 | CASSPPEMEWESTDTQYF | TGTGCCAGCTCACCACCGGAGATGGAATGGGAGTCCACAGATACGCAGTATTTT
- | - | TRBJ1-4 | TRBV19 | CASSMRQTNEKLFF | TGTGCCAGTAGTATGAGGCAAACTAATGAAAAACTGTTTTTT
TRBD1 | few | TRBJ1-6 | TRBV2 | CASSEGTENNSPLHF | TGTGCCAGCAGTGAGGGGACAGAAAATAATTCACCCCTCCACTTT
TRBD1 | - | TRBJ1-3 | TRBV27 | CASSPIDRGRTGNTIYF | TGTGCCAGCAGTCCCATTGACAGGGGGCGGACTGGAAACACCATATATTTT
- | - | TRBJ2-7 | TRBV6-5 | CASSHTGDFYEQYF | TGTGCCAGCAGTCACACAGGGGACTTTTACGAGCAGTACTTC
TRBD2 | few | TRBJ2-7 | TRBV10-2 | CASSRSGDTYEQYF | TGCGCCAGCAGTAGAAGCGGGGATACCTACGAGCAGTACTTC
TRBD2 | once | TRBJ2-3 | TRBV11-2 | CASSFGSGKADTQYF | TGTGCCAGCAGCTTCGGGAGCGGGAAGGCAGATACGCAGTATTTT
- | - | TRBJ2-7 | TRBV11-1 | CASSYDDRIEQYF | TGTGCCAGTAGTTATGATGACAGGATCGAGCAGTACTTC
- | - | TRBJ1-1 | TRBV10-3 | CAISDGVGEAFF | TGTGCCATCAGTGACGGGGTTGGTGAAGCTTTCTTT
- | - | TRBJ1-6 | TRBV27 | CASSLWGTGDNSPLHF | TGTGCCAGCAGTTTATGGGGAACGGGGGACAATTCACCCCTCCACTTT
- | - | TRBJ1-6 | TRBV7-2 | CASSHGTFFLPLHF | TGTGCCAGCAGCCACGGGACATTCTTCTTACCCCTCCACTTT
TRBD2 | - | TRBJ2-3 | TRBV3-1/TRBV3-2 | CASSQDEAGGMYF | TGTGCCAGCAGCCAAGATGAGGCGGGGGGTATGTATTTT
- | - | TRBJ1-2 | TRBV6-5 | CASTNRPGSLYGYTF | TGTGCCAGCACCAATAGGCCAGGCTCCCTCTATGGCTACACCTTC
TRBD1 | - | TRBJ1-2 | TRBV5-6 | CASSQKGDSFGSGYTF | TGTGCCAGCAGCCAAAAGGGGGACAGCTTTGGAAGTGGCTACACCTTC
TRBD1 | - | TRBJ1-2 | TRBV7-8 | CASSLADRGSYGYTF | TGTGCCAGCAGCTTAGCGGACAGGGGATCCTATGGCTACACCTTC
TRBD1 | - | TRBJ2-2 | TRBV7-7 | CASSSGQGATGELFF | TGTGCCAGCAGCTCTGGACAGGGGGCGACCGGGGAGCTGTTTTTT
- | - | TRBJ2-5 | TRBV6-1 | CASSEQQETQYF | TGTGCCAGCAGTGAACAGCAAGAGACCCAGTACTTC
- | - | TRBJ1-1 | TRBV30 | CAWSVRASYTEAFF | TGTGCCTGGAGTGTACGCGCATCATACACTGAAGCTTTCTTT
TRBD1 | - | TRBJ1-6 | TRBV13 | CASSINTGEENSPLHF | TGTGCCAGCAGCATAAATACAGGGGAGGAAAATTCACCCCTCCACTTT
TRBD1 | - | TRBJ1-4 | TRBV6-6 | CASSYSSKGGQGRFF | TGTGCCAGCAGTTACTCGTCGAAGGGGGGACAGGGTCGGTTTTTT
TRBD1 | once | TRBJ2-1 | TRBV14 | CASSQRDRKSHYSEQFF | TGTGCCAGCAGCCAAAGGGACAGGAAGAGCCACTACAGTGAGCAGTTCTTC
TRBD1 | - | TRBJ2-5 | TRBV2 | CASSGNQGAAETQYF | TGTGCCAGCAGTGGCAATCAGGGGGCGGCGGAGACCCAGTACTTC